The next 14 T cell receptor beta chains were all read from a single sample in a study of human T cells and chemical hapten exposure. Stated time point: pre-sensitization, week 0. Treatment noted: therapeutic diphenylcyclopropenone sensitization with weekly scalp DPC. Via MiXCR, TCRdb re-called the RACE reads, giving one row per CDR3 protein. This sample has 300,000 to 450,000 distinct CDR3 sequences, with approximately 5.1% found just once. Sequences were derived from whole blood, sampled in connection with sensitization to the hapten diphenylcyclopropenone (DPC). Receptors were obtained from a woman aged 45-65 years with alopecia areata. Some clones in this sample may be carry-over from other donors' samples.

The chain links TRBV5-6 to TRBJ1-2; D ambiguous. This CDR3 has 15 amino acids. Trimming left V 0 bases short and J 0 bases short, with 9 bases between. Germline-derived CDR1 and CDR2 are SGHDT and YYEEEE. CDR3: CASSLDLGSNYGYTF. The CDR3 DNA sequence: TGTGCCAGCAGCTTGGATTTAGGGTCTAACTATGGCTACACCTTC.

This clonotype was observed many times. The J gene is TRBJ1-5, the V gene TRBV7-2; perhaps TRBD1 as D (6 bases). The CDR3 contains 13 residues. Germline lookup yields CDR1 SGHTA and CDR2 FQGNSA. The ends were cut back, 4 bases at V and 6 bases at J, with 10 bases in the middle. The CDR3 sequence is CASSSQGGQPQHF. The DNA of the CDR3 is TGTGCCAGCAGCTCCCAAGGGGGTCAGCCCCAGCATTTT.

This clonotype was seen at least ten times. The chain carries TRBV7-8 and TRBJ1-2; 8 nucleotides align to TRBD1. The CDR3 contains 14 residues. CDR1 is SGHVS and CDR2 is FQNEAQ in the germline V gene. After removal of 5 bases from V and 8 bases from J, the junction contained 10 bases not matched to a gene. The CDR3 region is CASSMNRGAEGYTF. The DNA of the CDR3 is TGTGCCAGCAGCATGAACAGGGGGGCGGAAGGCTACACCTTC.

The table lists this clonotype with a few counts. The rearrangement links TRBV4-3 to TRBJ2-5, with D possibly TRBD2 on 5 matching bases. Germline lookup yields CDR1 LGHNA and CDR2 YSLEER. V was shortened by 0 bases and J by 5 bases, with 13 bases between the two germline ends. The length of the CDR3 is 15 residues. Here the CDR3 DNA reads TGCGCCAGCAGCCAAGAAAGTACATCGGGGGAGACCCAGTACTTC. Residues: CASSQESTSGETQYF.

This clonotype was counted ten times or more. The V gene is TRBV19, the J gene TRBJ1-5; D remains ambiguous. CDR3 length: 13 amino acids. Trimming removed 5 bases from V and 1 base from J, with 6 bases in between. Germline loops: CDR1 LNHDA, CDR2 SQIVND (reference sequence). CDR3 sequence (DNA): TGTGCCAGTAGTCCACAGAGCAATCAGCCCCAGCATTTT. Protein: CASSPQSNQPQHF.

At least ten counts were recorded for this clonotype. V is TRBV2 and J is TRBJ2-3; a weak D match, TRBD2 (6 bases). The CDR3 consists of 14 residues. Germline V gene lookup returns CDR1 SNHLY and CDR2 FYNNEI. The V and J ends lost 7 bases and 6 bases respectively, with 17 bases between them. The CDR3 DNA follows: TGTGCCAGCATGGAAACTAGCAGATCCGATACGCAGTATTTT. Translated: CASMETSRSDTQYF.

The chain has TRBV6-5 and TRBJ1-2; D is perhaps TRBD1 (6 bases). From germline, CDR1 is MNHEY and CDR2 SVGAGI. The CDR3 runs 14 residues. Trimming cost V 4 bases and J 4 bases, with 13 bases left between them. CDR3 in DNA: TGTGCCAGCAGTTTGATGCAGGGGAGCTATGGCTACACCTTC. Its protein is CASSLMQGSYGYTF.

This rearrangement joins TRBV30 to TRBJ2-7; D is unresolved. CDR3 length: 15 amino acids. V lost 0 bases to trimming and J lost 4 bases, with 16 bases between them. The germline V gene has CDR1 GTSNPN and CDR2 SVGIG (reference sequence). CDR3 DNA sequence: TGTGCCTGGAGTGTGGACCCTTCCCAAGATTACGAGCAGTACTTC. Its translation: CAWSVDPSQDYEQYF.

This clonotype turned up a few times. V and J are TRBV10-3 and TRBJ2-7, with TRBD1 identical over 7 bases. The CDR3 spans 13 residues. V lost 3 bases, J lost 4 bases, and 3 bases stayed unmatched. CDR1 ENHRY and CDR2 SYGVKD come from the germline V gene. In DNA form, the CDR3 reads TGTGCCATCAGTGACGGCAGGGGGTACGAGCAGTACTTC. Its translation is CAISDGRGYEQYF.

The V gene is TRBV20-1, the J gene TRBJ2-1; no definite D call. Deletions cut 3 bases from V and 5 bases from J, with 11 bases between. CDR1 DFQATT and CDR2 SNEGSKA come from the germline V gene (reference sequence). This CDR3 spans 13 amino acids. The CDR3 region has the DNA TGCAGTGCTAGGGAAAACTACCACAATGAGCAGTTCTTC. As protein: CSARENYHNEQFF.

Many counts were recorded for this clonotype. The chain has TRBV28 and TRBJ2-7, with D uncertain. Trimming took off 7 bases at V and 3 bases at J, with 7 bases between the two ends. CDR1 MDHEN and CDR2 SYDVKM come from the germline V gene. The CDR3 sequence is 11 residues long. CDR3 protein: CASTANYEQYF. CDR3 DNA sequence: TGTGCCAGCACGGCCAACTACGAGCAGTACTTC.

The V call is TRBV5-6, the J call TRBJ1-3, with D perhaps TRBD1 (6 bases). Germline assignment: CDR1 SGHDT and CDR2 YYEEEE. Trimming stripped 0 bases from V and 4 bases from J, with 14 bases between. The CDR3 extends over 16 amino acids. The CDR3 DNA follows: TGTGCCAGCAGCTTGGCCGTGCGGGGGCCAGGAAACACCATATATTTT. Protein product: CASSLAVRGPGNTIYF.

This clonotype has only a few counts. The J gene is TRBJ1-6, the V gene TRBV5-1; 8 bases map to TRBD1. Unmatched junction bases numbered 9, after V lost 0 bases and J lost 13 bases. The CDR3 length is 15 residues. Germline V CDR1 and CDR2: SGHRS, YFSETQ. The CDR3 is CASSLELTGETPLHF. The CDR3 coding sequence is TGCGCCAGCAGCTTGGAACTGACAGGGGAGACGCCCCTCCACTTT.

The chain employs TRBV3-1 and TRBJ1-1; TRBD1 aligns across 10 bases. The CDR3 spans 14 residues. Germline V gene data show CDR1 as LGHDT and CDR2 as YNNKEL (reference sequence). Losses at the gene ends were 4 bases for V and 3 bases for J; bases not matched to a gene: 2. CDR3 coding DNA: TGTGCCAGCAGCCGAGGGACAGGGGACACTGAAGCTTTCTTT. Translated: CASSRGTGDTEAFF.